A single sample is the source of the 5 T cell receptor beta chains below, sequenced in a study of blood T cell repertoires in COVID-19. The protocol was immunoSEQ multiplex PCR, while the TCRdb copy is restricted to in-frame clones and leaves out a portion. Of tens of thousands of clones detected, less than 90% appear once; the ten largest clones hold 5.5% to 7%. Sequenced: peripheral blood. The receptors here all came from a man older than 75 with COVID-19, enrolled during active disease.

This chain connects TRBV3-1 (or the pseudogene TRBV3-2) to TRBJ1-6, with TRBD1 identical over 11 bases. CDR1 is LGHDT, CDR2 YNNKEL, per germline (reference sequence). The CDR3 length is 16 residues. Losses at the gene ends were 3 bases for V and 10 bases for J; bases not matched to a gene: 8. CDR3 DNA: TGTGCCAGCAGCCACACCGGACAGGGGGCGTGGTCACCCCTCCACTTT. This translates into CASSHTGQGAWSPLHF.

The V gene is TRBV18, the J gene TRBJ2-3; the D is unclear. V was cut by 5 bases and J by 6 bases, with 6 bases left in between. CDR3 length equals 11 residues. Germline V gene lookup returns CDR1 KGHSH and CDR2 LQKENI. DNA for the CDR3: TGTGCCAGCTCAATCGGGGATACGCAGTATTTT. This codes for CASSIGDTQYF.

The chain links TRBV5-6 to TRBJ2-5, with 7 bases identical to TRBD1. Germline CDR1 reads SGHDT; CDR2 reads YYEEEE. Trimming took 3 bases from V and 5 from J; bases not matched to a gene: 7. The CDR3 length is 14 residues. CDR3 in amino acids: CASSSRQGWETQYF. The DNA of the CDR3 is TGTGCCAGCAGCTCCCGACAGGGTTGGGAGACCCAGTACTTC.

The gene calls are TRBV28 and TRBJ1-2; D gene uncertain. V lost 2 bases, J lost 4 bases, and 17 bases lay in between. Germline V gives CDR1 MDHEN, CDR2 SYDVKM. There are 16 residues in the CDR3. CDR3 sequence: CASSLPRSRIPYGYTF. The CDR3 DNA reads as TGTGCCAGCAGTTTACCTCGGAGCCGAATCCCCTATGGCTACACCTTC.

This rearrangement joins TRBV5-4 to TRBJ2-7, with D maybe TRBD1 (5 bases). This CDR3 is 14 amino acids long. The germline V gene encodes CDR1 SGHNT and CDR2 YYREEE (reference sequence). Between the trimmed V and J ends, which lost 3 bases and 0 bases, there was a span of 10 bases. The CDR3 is CASSWGRASYEQYF. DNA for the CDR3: TGTGCCAGCAGCTGGGGCAGGGCCTCCTACGAGCAGTACTTC.